This T cell receptor beta chain was captured in a study of blood T cell repertoires in COVID-19. Study-wide background: The United States, Italy and Spain provided the acute and convalescent COVID-19 samples. PBMCs, B-cell-depleted T cells, or T cells provided the cDNA or gDNA that made up the material.

Germline trimming cut 3 bases from V and 0 bases from J; bases unmatched to any gene: 10. The CDR3 is 18 amino acids. Germline CDR1 and CDR2: MDHEN and SYDVKM. Authors' processing steps: Scientists estimated how many nucleated cells there were by amplifying reference gene primers. Here immunoSEQ multiplex PCR was the method, and the copy in TCRdb shows in-frame clones only, minus some. V and J calls and clone size are those listed in that table; D and trimming were worked out from the DNA. The sample shows over 90,000 clones, roughly nine tenths of them seen only once. The gene calls are TRBV28 and TRBJ1-5; 8 bases agree with TRBD1. The origin of this receptor is a human donor in a cohort sampled during active COVID-19. The specimen was peripheral blood. CDR3 in amino acids: CASSFGTGDYYSNQPQHF. CDR3 in DNA: TGTGCCAGCAGTTTCGGGACAGGTGACTACTATAGCAATCAGCCCCAGCATTTT.